This paragraph covers one T cell receptor (beta chain) sequence. The data were taken from a study of blood T cell repertoires in COVID-19. Looking at the study overall: Specimens from acute and convalescent COVID-19 originated in the United States, Italy and Spain. From T cells, B-cell-depleted T cells, or PBMCs came the material, which was cDNA or gDNA.

Those who participated ranged in age from roughly 18 to 90 years and resided in roughly 26 US areas. V was cut by 3 bases and J by 1 base, with 6 bases left in between. The germline V gene has CDR1 WNHNN and CDR2 SYGVQD (reference sequence). The CDR3 is made up of 13 amino acids. Original processing notes: Cell counts per sample came from amplifying reference gene primers. TCRdb's copy holds only in-frame clones and misses some; the assay was immunoSEQ multiplex PCR. V and J calls and clone size come straight from that table; D and trimming were deduced from the DNA. The profile shows around 380,000 clones, 87% of them singletons.

The source of this sequence is a man aged 30 to 39 who had recovered from COVID-19. Sequencing used PBMCs or T cells enriched from blood (not recorded which). The rearrangement links TRBV10-1 to TRBJ1-1; perhaps TRBD1 as D (5 bases). The CDR3 DNA reads TGCGCCAGCAGTGACAGGGAGAACACTGAAGCTTTCTTT. Translating gives CASSDRENTEAFF.